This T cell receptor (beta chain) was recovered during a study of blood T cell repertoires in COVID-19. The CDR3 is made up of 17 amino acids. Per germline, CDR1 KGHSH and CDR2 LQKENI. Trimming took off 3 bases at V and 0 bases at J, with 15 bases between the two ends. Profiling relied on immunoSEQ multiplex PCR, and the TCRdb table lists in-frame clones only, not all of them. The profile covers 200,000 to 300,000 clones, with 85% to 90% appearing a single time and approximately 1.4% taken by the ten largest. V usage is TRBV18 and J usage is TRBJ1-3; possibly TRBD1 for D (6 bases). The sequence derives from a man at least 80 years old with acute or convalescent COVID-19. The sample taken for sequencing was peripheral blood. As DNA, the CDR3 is TGTGCCAGCTCACCGTACAGGGAGGGTCACTCTGGAAACACCATATATTTT. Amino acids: CASSPYREGHSGNTIYF. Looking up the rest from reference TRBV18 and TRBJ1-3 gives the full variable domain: NAGVMQNPRHLVRRRGQEARLRCSPMKGHSHVYWYRQLPEEGLKFMVYLQKENIIDESGMPKERFSAEFPKEGPSILRIQQVVRGDSAAYFCASSPYREGHSGNTIYFGEGSWLTVV.